These 3 T cell receptor beta chains were all obtained from the same sample, sequenced in a study of neurological immune-mediated disorders. Each CDR3 protein is one row after TCRdb ran MiXCR on the 5' RACE reads. The sample holds tens of thousands of distinct CDR3 sequences; about an eighth are singletons and the top ten take 9%. As to time point: longitudinal time-point 3. The sequenced sample consisted of PBMCs. The receptors stem from a male donor with HTLV-1-associated myelopathy (HAM/TSP).

This clonotype has a handful of counts. A clone one base away is much larger, so this may be a read error. The limits of the CDR3 on the DNA are not certain, so only TCRdb's listed CDR3 is given. V is TRBV5-1 and J is TRBJ2-6; the table's D call TRBD2 went unverified against the DNA. Germline V gene sequence: CDR1 SGHRS, CDR2 YFSETQ. The CDR3 totals 18 residues, both ends included. CDR3 in amino acids: CASSITPGLTSVANVLTF.

At least ten counts were recorded for this clonotype. The rearrangement joins TRBV9 to TRBJ2-2; possibly TRBD2 for D (5 bases). The CDR3 length is 14 residues. CDR1 is SGDLS, CDR2 YYNGEE, per germline. V shed 2 bases and J shed 2 bases, with 7 bases lying between them. DNA for the CDR3: TGTGCCAGCAGCGTGAGGGTAAACACCGGGGAGCTGTTTTTT. Translating gives CASSVRVNTGELFF.

This clonotype was seen many times. The rearrangement uses TRBV10-3 and TRBJ2-3, with D possibly matching TRBD1 (5 bases). The V end lost 6 bases, the J end lost 1 base, and 17 bases lay between the germline ends. The germline V gene encodes CDR1 ENHRY and CDR2 SYGVKD. The CDR3 covers 16 residues. CDR3: CAIRATAGLGTDTQYF. CDR3 in DNA: TGTGCCATCAGGGCGACGGCAGGGCTGGGCACAGATACGCAGTATTTT.